The 29 T cell receptor beta chains in this list originate from one sample, sequenced in a study of graft-versus-host responses after intestinal transplantation. Clones were read by immunoSEQ multiplex PCR, and TCRdb kept only the in-frame ones, dropping some. This sample has approximately 14,000 clones, with around 40% found just once. The sample consisted of alloreactive CD4+ T cells from a mixed lymphocyte reaction culture, taken before intestinal transplant. Indicated subset: CFSE-low proliferating T cells sorted from roughly 6-day pre-transplant mixed lymphocyte reaction (GvH or HvG direction). Every receptor here comes from a human patient who received an intestinal transplant.

The V gene is TRBV19, the J gene TRBJ1-2, with 7 bases that match TRBD1. Germline CDR1 reads LNHDA; CDR2 reads SQIVND (reference sequence). Trimming cost V 6 bases and J 4 bases; bases outside gene matches: 8. The CDR3 covers 14 residues. CDR3 nucleotide sequence: TGTGCCAGTAGCGCCCGCCGACAGGGCTATGGCTACACCTTC. Translation gives CASSARRQGYGYTF.

The CDR3 region is CASSIAHSRGASNQPQHF. For the CDR3, the DNA is TGTGCCAGTAGTATAGCTCATTCGCGGGGGGCGAGCAATCAGCCCCAGCATTTT. The rearrangement links TRBV19 to TRBJ1-5; TRBD1 might be the D (6 bases). V lost 1 base, J lost 1 base, and 17 bases lay in between. CDR1 and CDR2 from the germline V gene are LNHDA and SQIVND (reference sequence). This CDR3 contains 18 residues.

V usage is TRBV7-2 and J usage is TRBJ1-6, with 10 bases matching TRBD1. The CDR3 spans 16 residues. J lost 7 bases, V lost 5 bases, and 8 bases had no gene match. Germline CDR1 SGHTA, CDR2 FQGNSA. This CDR3 reads CASSPRQGAGNSPLHF. CDR3 sequence (DNA): TGTGCCAGCAGCCCACGACAGGGGGCGGGCAATTCACCCCTCCACTTT.

This clone was seen a handful of times. The rearrangement links TRBV7-2 to TRBJ1-3; D remains unclear. Looked up from germline, CDR1 is SGHTA and CDR2 is FQGNSA. The CDR3 length is 14 residues. Trimming cost V 6 bases and J 0 bases, with 9 bases left between them. Here the CDR3 reads CASSWEGSGNTIYF. The CDR3 nucleotides read TGTGCCAGCAGTTGGGAGGGCTCTGGAAACACCATATATTTT.

This clone showed up just a few times. The chain is built from TRBV7-2 and TRBJ1-2; 10 positions agree with TRBD1. The CDR3 has 14 residues. CDR1 and CDR2 (germline): SGHTA, FQGNSA. Trimming took 2 bases from V and 5 from J; bases not matched to a gene: 2. In DNA form, the CDR3 reads TGTGCCAGCAGCTTACGACAGGGGGCTTATGGCTACACCTTC. Residues: CASSLRQGAYGYTF. The full variable domain, completed using reference TRBV7-2 and TRBJ1-2, is GAGVSQSPSNKVTEKGKDVELRCDPISGHTALYWYRQSLGQGLEFLIYFQGNSAPDKSGLPSDRFSAERTGGSVSTLTIQRTQQEDSAVYLCASSLRQGAYGYTFGSGTRLTVV.

This clone came up a few times. The genes are TRBV6-6 and TRBJ2-4, with a possible D match to TRBD2 (5 bases). The V end was cut by 1 base, the J end by 8 bases, with 15 bases between. CDR1 and CDR2 from the germline V gene are MNHNY and SVGAGI (reference sequence). This CDR3 spans 15 amino acids. The CDR3 loop is CASSYYISREDIQYF. The CDR3 DNA reads TGTGCCAGCAGTTACTATATTTCTCGGGAAGACATTCAGTACTTC.

The rearrangement links TRBV7-8 to TRBJ2-3; TRBD2 agrees at 9 bases. This CDR3 comprises 16 residues. The ends lost 1 base at V and 2 bases at J; junction bases unmatched: 4. The germline V gene encodes CDR1 SGHVS and CDR2 FQNEAQ. DNA for the CDR3: TGTGCCAGCAGCTTAGGTAGCGGGGGATACACAGATACGCAGTATTTT. This encodes CASSLGSGGYTDTQYF.

In this sample, this clone is medium-sized. The V gene is TRBV2, the J gene TRBJ1-4; D remains ambiguous. Germline V lookup: CDR1 SNHLY, CDR2 FYNNEI. This CDR3 is 15 amino acids long. The V and J ends lost 5 bases and 7 bases respectively, with 17 bases between them. The CDR3 region is CASSMGGARTEKLFF. CDR3 DNA sequence: TGTGCCAGCAGTATGGGAGGAGCTCGGACTGAAAAACTGTTTTTT.

The rearrangement joins TRBV7-9 to TRBJ2-1; 16 bases match TRBD2. Germline CDR1 reads SEHNR; CDR2 reads FQNEAQ (reference sequence). V dropped 2 bases and J dropped 14; count of bases not matched to a gene: 6. CDR3 length: 15 residues. The CDR3 DNA reads TGTGCCAGCAGCTTATCGGGACTAGCGGGGGGGCGGAAGTTCTTC. Its protein is CASSLSGLAGGRKFF.

The chain uses TRBV5-8 and TRBJ2-1, with D possibly being TRBD2 (5 bases). Germline lookup yields CDR1 SGHTS and CDR2 YDEGEE. The CDR3 runs to 13 residues. V was clipped by 4 bases and J by 6 bases, with 11 bases between them. CDR3 DNA sequence: TGTGCCAGCAGCCCTACTAGGTTCAATGAGCAGTTCTTC. Protein sequence: CASSPTRFNEQFF.

The chain employs TRBV4-3 and TRBJ2-2, with 7 bases identical to TRBD2. The CDR3 spans 17 residues. Unmatched junction bases numbered 13, after V lost 4 bases and J lost 5 bases. Germline CDR1 LGHNA, CDR2 YSLEER. The CDR3 reads CASSRLRGGGGTGELFF. Here the CDR3 DNA reads TGCGCCAGCAGCCGCCTCCGGGGCGGGGGAGGGACCGGGGAGCTGTTTTTT.

V is TRBV7-9 and J is TRBJ2-1, with a tentative D call TRBD2 (6 bases). Germline V gene sequence: CDR1 SEHNR, CDR2 FQNEAQ (reference sequence). This CDR3 region has 13 residues. V was trimmed by 4 bases and J by 7 bases, leaving 11 bases between them. CDR3 protein: CASSYRDLNEQFF. DNA for the CDR3: TGTGCCAGCAGCTATCGGGACTTGAATGAGCAGTTCTTC.

The gene calls are TRBV5-4 and TRBJ2-7; D is undetermined. Germline CDR1 and CDR2: SGHNT and YYREEE (reference sequence). This CDR3 is 15 amino acids long. V lost 0 bases to trimming and J lost 1 base, with 11 bases between them. The CDR3 DNA is TGTGCCAGCAGCTTGGATGGTAGTGTTTCCTACGAGCAGTACTTC. Translation: CASSLDGSVSYEQYF.

By proportion, this clone is medium-sized. The chain employs TRBV18 and TRBJ1-3, with a possible D match to TRBD1 (5 bases). The V and J ends lost 3 bases and 5 bases respectively, with 8 bases between them. There are 13 residues in the CDR3. Germline V lookup: CDR1 KGHSH, CDR2 LQKENI. The CDR3 reads CASSPGLRNTIYF. CDR3 in DNA: TGTGCCAGCTCACCGGGACTCCGAAACACCATATATTTT.

This clone was seen only a few times. This sequence joins TRBV2 and TRBJ1-3; TRBD1 aligns across 7 bases. V lost 6 bases, J lost 4 bases, and 0 bases stayed unmatched. CDR1 is SNHLY and CDR2 is FYNNEI in the germline V gene. This CDR3 comprises 12 residues. The CDR3 nucleotides read TGTGCCAGCAGGGGACAGGGAAACACCATATATTTT. Translated: CASRGQGNTIYF. Supplemented by reference TRBV2 and TRBJ1-3, the full variable domain reads EPEVTQTPSHQVTQMGQEVILRCVPISNHLYFYWYRQILGQKVEFLVSFYNNEISEKSEIFDDQFSVERPDGSNFTLKIRSTKLEDSAMYFCASRGQGNTIYFGEGSWLTVV.

The chain is built from TRBV7-2 and TRBJ2-1; tentatively, D is TRBD1 (5 bases). The germline V and J ends were trimmed by 1 base and 6 bases, with 13 bases remaining between them. Germline V gene data show CDR1 as SGHTA and CDR2 as FQGNSA. This CDR3 contains 15 residues. The CDR3 DNA reads as TGTGCCAGCAGCTTAGTCCCACAGGTACCCAATGAGCAGTTCTTC. It encodes CASSLVPQVPNEQFF.

In this sample, this clone turned up once. The V call is TRBV19, the J call TRBJ2-2; 9 bases agree with TRBD1. There are 17 residues in the CDR3. V was clipped by 5 bases and J by 3 bases; unmatched bases: 10. The germline gives CDR1 LNHDA, CDR2 SQIVND (reference sequence). CDR3 residues: CASSPSRGQGYTGELFF. The DNA of the CDR3 is TGTGCCAGTAGTCCTTCTCGGGGACAGGGATACACCGGGGAGCTGTTTTTT. Using reference TRBV19 and TRBJ2-2 for the parts outside the CDR3, the full variable domain is DGGITQSPKYLFRKEGQNVTLSCEQNLNHDAMYWYRQDPGQGLRLIYYSQIVNDFQKGDIAEGYSVSREKKESFPLTVTSAQKNPTAFYLCASSPSRGQGYTGELFFGEGSRLTVL.

V usage is TRBV6-5 and J usage is TRBJ1-6, with D possibly matching TRBD1 (6 bases). CDR3 length: 15 amino acids. Trimming pared 2 bases from V and 4 bases from J, leaving 9 bases between. Germline assignment: CDR1 MNHEY and CDR2 SVGAGI. CDR3 residues: CASSYMTGYNSPLHF. In DNA form, the CDR3 reads TGTGCCAGCAGTTACATGACAGGTTATAATTCACCCCTCCACTTT.

This clone was seen a handful of times. The V gene is TRBV11-2, the J gene TRBJ1-6; D unresolved. With 5 bases removed from V and 7 bases from J, the gap between germline ends came to 12 bases. The CDR3 is made up of 14 amino acids. CDR1 and CDR2 (germline): SGHAT, FQNNGV. The CDR3 sequence: CASSLIFQNSPLHF. CDR3 sequence (DNA): TGTGCCAGCAGCCTTATATTCCAGAATTCACCCCTCCACTTT.

In its sample, this clone is medium-sized (0.01 to 0.1%). This chain connects TRBV5-4 to TRBJ2-3; 7 bases match TRBD1. The length of the CDR3 is 15 residues. Germline V gene sequence: CDR1 SGHNT, CDR2 YYREEE (reference sequence). V lost 2 bases and J lost 5; bases outside the gene matches: 8. The CDR3 loop reads CASSFYRGAGDTQYF. In DNA, the CDR3 is TGTGCCAGCAGCTTCTACAGGGGCGCCGGAGATACGCAGTATTTT. Full variable domain (remainder filled in from reference TRBV5-4 and TRBJ2-3): ETGVTQSPTHLIKTRGQQVTLRCSSQSGHNTVSWYQQALGQGPQFIFQYYREEENGRGNFPPRFSGLQFPNYSSELNVNALELDDSALYLCASSFYRGAGDTQYFGPGTRLTVL.

The chain couples TRBV5-1 to TRBJ2-5; TRBD2 aligns across 10 bases. The CDR3 spans 16 residues. Germline V gives CDR1 SGHRS, CDR2 YFSETQ. J gave up 9 bases and V 5 bases, and 16 bases lay outside the gene matches. This CDR3 is CASREIAGGPEIAQYF. The CDR3 DNA reads as TGCGCCAGCAGAGAGATAGCGGGGGGCCCGGAGATAGCCCAGTACTTC.

This clone was counted once. The J gene is TRBJ1-1, the V gene TRBV30; no firm D call. This CDR3 has 11 amino acids. V was cut by 4 bases and J by 1 base, with 4 bases left in between. The germline CDR1 and CDR2 sequences are GTSNPN and SVGIG (reference sequence). CDR3 DNA: TGTGCCTGGACGTGGAACACTGAAGCTTTCTTT. This gives the protein CAWTWNTEAFF.

This chain links TRBV27 with TRBJ2-7; 8 bases agree with TRBD2. The trim removed 4 bases at V and 2 bases at J, leaving 4 bases unmatched. The CDR3 consists of 14 residues. The germline V gene encodes CDR1 MNHEY and CDR2 SMNVEV (reference sequence). The CDR3 DNA is TGTGCCAGCAGTTCGGGGGGGCCGCCCTACGAGCAGTACTTC. Translated: CASSSGGPPYEQYF.

This clone was detected a few times. The genes are TRBV6-6 and TRBJ2-1; perhaps TRBD2 as D (6 bases). With 5 bases removed from V and 15 bases from J, the gap between germline ends came to 14 bases. Germline lookup yields CDR1 MNHNY and CDR2 SVGAGI (reference sequence). There are 11 residues in the CDR3. The CDR3 DNA reads TGTGCCAGCAGTACCGGGACTTGGCCGTTCTTC. Translating gives CASSTGTWPFF.

In this sample, this clone turned up a few times. CDR3 loop: CASSRTSGIRQPQHF. The CDR3 DNA follows: TGTGCCAGCAGTCGGACCTCAGGGATACGGCAGCCCCAGCATTTT. This chain connects TRBV6-5 to TRBJ1-5; D is perhaps TRBD1 (5 bases). Trimming left V 5 bases short and J 7 bases short, with 18 bases between. Germline CDR1 and CDR2: MNHEY and SVGAGI. This CDR3 has 15 residues.

In its sample, this clone was seen a few times. J is TRBJ2-1 and V is TRBV15; no reliable D call. Trimming pared 8 bases from V and 4 bases from J, leaving 18 bases between. The CDR3 length is 15 residues. Germline V gene sequence: CDR1 LNHNV, CDR2 YYDKDF (reference sequence). DNA of the CDR3: TGTGCCACCGATTTGAGAGCTACAGCATACAATGAGCAGTTCTTC. It codes for CATDLRATAYNEQFF. The variable domain in full, with the rest retrieved from reference TRBV15 and TRBJ2-1, is DAMVIQNPRYQVTQFGKPVTLSCSQTLNHNVMYWYQQKSSQAPKLLFHYYDKDFNNEADTPDNFQSRRPNTSFCFLDIRSPGLGDTAMYLCATDLRATAYNEQFFGPGTRLTVL.

This clone was observed a few times. This chain connects TRBV19 to TRBJ2-1; TRBD1 agrees at 11 bases. CDR3 length equals 15 residues. Germline loops: CDR1 LNHDA, CDR2 SQIVND (reference sequence). V was clipped by 4 bases and J by 3 bases; unmatched bases: 2. CDR3 protein: CASSTGTGGYNEQFF. The CDR3 region has the DNA TGTGCCAGTAGTACCGGGACAGGGGGCTACAATGAGCAGTTCTTC.

This rearrangement joins TRBV5-1 to TRBJ2-5; 16 bases line up with TRBD2. CDR3 length: 18 amino acids. Trimming removed 0 bases from V and 2 bases from J; junction bases left unmatched: 4. Germline V CDR1 and CDR2: SGHRS, YFSETQ. CDR3 nucleotides: TGCGCCAGCAGCTTGGCCGGGACTAGCGGGGGGGTTCAAGAGACCCAGTACTTC. Its protein is CASSLAGTSGGVQETQYF.

The rearrangement uses TRBV19 and TRBJ1-5; tentatively, D is TRBD1 (5 bases). CDR1 and CDR2 from the germline V gene are LNHDA and SQIVND (reference sequence). V gave up 5 bases and J gave up 4 bases, with 12 bases separating them. The CDR3 loop spans 14 amino acids. As DNA, the CDR3 is TGTGCCAGTAGTGAGAGCCCAGGGAATCAGCCCCAGCATTTT. Translating gives CASSESPGNQPQHF.